This is a list of T cell receptor beta chains from one sample in a study of blood T cell repertoires in COVID-19. Using immunoSEQ multiplex PCR, the repertoire was profiled, and TCRdb retains in-frame clones only, with some absent. This sample has 250,000 to 350,000 clones, with around 87% found just once. Material for sequencing was peripheral blood. These receptors were collected from a woman aged 45-60 years with active or convalescent COVID-19. Both conserved end residues are part of each CDR3. D genes are given only for firm matches. For some rows the clone size is stated as once, few or many, or as a class when expanded; others skip it.

d_call,v_call,clone_size,j_call,cdr3_nt,cdr3_aa
TRBD1,TRBV12-3/TRBV12-4,few,TRBJ1-2,TGTGCCAGCTCGACAGGGGGCGACTATGGCTACACCTTC,CASSTGGDYGYTF
TRBD1,TRBV10-3,-,TRBJ2-7,TGTGCCATCAGAGGACAGGGGGATGCCTACGAGCAGTACTTC,CAIRGQGDAYEQYF
TRBD2,TRBV14,-,TRBJ2-2,TGTGCCAGCAGCCCCACCCGACTAGCGGGAGGGAAGGGGGAGCTGTTTTTT,CASSPTRLAGGKGELFF
TRBD1,TRBV15,-,TRBJ1-2,TGTGCCACCAGCGGCTCCAGACAGGGCGGTTTAGGTGGCTACACCTTC,CATSGSRQGGLGGYTF
TRBD2,TRBV18,-,TRBJ2-1,TGTGCCAGCTCACCGGGACTAAACAATGAGCAGTTCTTC,CASSPGLNNEQFF
TRBD1,TRBV6-1,-,TRBJ1-2,TGTGCCAGCAGTGAAACCCCAGGGGGGACCTATGGCTACACCTTC,CASSETPGGTYGYTF
-,TRBV7-2,-,TRBJ2-7,TGTGCCAGCAGCTTTAGGGAGTCGGGCGGAACCTACGAGCAGTACTTC,CASSFRESGGTYEQYF
-,TRBV5-1,few,TRBJ1-1,TGCGCCAGCAGCTACGACGGACAACCGAACACTGAAGCTTTCTTT,CASSYDGQPNTEAFF
TRBD1,TRBV30,-,TRBJ2-7,TGTGCCTGGGGGTCGGGACAGGGGAGTTACGAGCAGTACTTC,CAWGSGQGSYEQYF
-,TRBV6-6,once,TRBJ1-5,TGTGCCAGCAGTCCGCCGGGGGGGAGCAATCAGCCCCAGCATTTT,CASSPPGGSNQPQHF